This passage covers 14 T cell receptor beta chains from one sample sequenced in a study of OX40 agonist ivuxolimab in advanced cancers. Profiling relied on immunoSEQ multiplex PCR, and the TCRdb table lists in-frame clones only, not all of them. Of about 37,000 clones detected, roughly 90% appear once; the ten largest clones hold about 33%. This material consisted of CD4+ or CD8+ T cells sorted from blood, taken in a trial of the OX40 agonist ivuxolimab. These receptors were obtained from an adult with an advanced solid tumor such as melanoma, head and neck, liver or kidney cancer.

The chain is built from TRBV23-1 and TRBJ1-2, with 9 bases lining up with TRBD1. TRBV23-1 is treated as an ORF (open reading frame) with a function not yet certain. The J segment lost 6 bases and the V segment lost 6 bases, leaving 17 bases of the junction unmatched. The CDR3 is 17 amino acids. CDR3 DNA sequence: TGCGCCAGCAGCCATCACCACTCTGGACAGGGGAAGAATGGCTACACCTTC. It specifies CASSHHHSGQGKNGYTF.

The V and J genes are TRBV7-2 and TRBJ2-7; D is unresolved. Germline V CDR1 and CDR2: SGHTA, FQGNSA. Trimming took off 5 bases at V and 2 bases at J, with 4 bases between the two ends. The CDR3 totals 11 residues. This CDR3 is CASSMAYEQYF. DNA of the CDR3: TGTGCCAGCAGCATGGCCTACGAGCAGTACTTC. Complete variable domain (other parts from reference TRBV7-2 and TRBJ2-7): GAGVSQSPSNKVTEKGKDVELRCDPISGHTALYWYRQSLGQGLEFLIYFQGNSAPDKSGLPSDRFSAERTGGSVSTLTIQRTQQEDSAVYLCASSMAYEQYFGPGTRLTVT.

The chain employs TRBV25-1 and TRBJ2-1; D remains unclear. The V gene lost 6 bases and the J gene lost 4 bases, with 13 bases spanning the gap. The germline CDR1 and CDR2 sequences are MGHDK and SYGVNS. This CDR3 is built from 14 residues. The DNA for the CDR3 is TGTGCCAGCAGGGGTCTAGGCCCTTACAATGAGCAGTTCTTC. Translating gives CASRGLGPYNEQFF.

The V call is TRBV28, the J call TRBJ1-2; no clear D. The CDR3 is made up of 10 amino acids. The V gene's germline CDR1 is MDHEN and CDR2 SYDVKM. V lost 6 bases, J lost 8 bases, and 7 bases lay in between. The CDR3 region has the DNA TGTGCCAGCAGCATGAAGGGCTACACCTTC. Protein: CASSMKGYTF.

This clone has a handful of counts. The chain joins TRBV10-3 to TRBJ2-7; 8 nucleotides agree with TRBD2. The length of the CDR3 is 15 residues. Trimming removed 5 bases from V and 3 bases from J; junction bases left unmatched: 9. Germline V lookup: CDR1 ENHRY, CDR2 SYGVKD. The CDR3 region is CAISSPGLVNYEQYF. The CDR3 DNA sequence: TGTGCCATCAGTTCTCCGGGACTAGTAAACTACGAGCAGTACTTC.

This sequence joins TRBV19 and TRBJ1-5, with D perhaps TRBD1 (5 bases). CDR1 LNHDA and CDR2 SQIVND come from the germline V gene (reference sequence). The V gene lost 7 bases and the J gene lost 1 base, with 14 bases spanning the gap. The CDR3 totals 15 residues. DNA for the CDR3: TGTGCCAGTAAACAGGCCCCGGGGAGCAATCAGCCCCAGCATTTT. It is translated as CASKQAPGSNQPQHF.

V and J are TRBV4-2 and TRBJ1-1; unclear D gene. V was pared by 1 base and J by 2 bases, with 14 bases between. This CDR3 spans 16 amino acids. Germline CDR1 is LGHNA and CDR2 is YNFKEQ. As DNA, the CDR3 is TGTGCCAGCAGCCAAGTTTATGAGAGGGCTAACACTGAAGCTTTCTTT. It encodes CASSQVYERANTEAFF.

J is TRBJ2-4 and V is TRBV14, with a tentative D call TRBD2 (6 bases). Per the germline V gene, CDR1 is SGHDN and CDR2 is FVKESK. The length of the CDR3 is 15 residues. Trimming removed 5 bases from V and 0 bases from J, with 11 bases in between. CDR3 loop: CASSSRAGAKNIQYF. In DNA form, the CDR3 reads TGTGCCAGCAGCTCTCGAGCGGGAGCCAAAAACATTCAGTACTTC.

The V and J genes are TRBV9 and TRBJ2-7; tentatively, D is TRBD1 (5 bases). Trimming shortened V by 4 bases and J by 1 base, and 12 bases separated the two germline ends. This CDR3 comprises 14 residues. The V gene's germline CDR1 is SGDLS and CDR2 YYNGEE. The CDR3 sequence: CASSPDKISYEQYF. Here the CDR3 DNA reads TGTGCCAGCAGCCCGGACAAGATATCCTACGAGCAGTACTTC.

The rearrangement joins TRBV28 to TRBJ2-1, with 10 bases identical to TRBD2. CDR1 is MDHEN, CDR2 SYDVKM, per germline. The CDR3 length is 20 residues. J was trimmed by 6 bases and V by 1 base; bases with no gene match: 18. DNA of the CDR3: TGTGCCAGCAGTTTATATACCCCTTACTCTAGCGGGAGAACATTCAATGAGCAGTTCTTC. Translated, it gives CASSLYTPYSSGRTFNEQFF.

The chain recombines TRBV19 with TRBJ2-7; 8 bases line up with TRBD1. This CDR3 is 13 amino acids long. V lost 8 bases, J lost 2 bases, and 5 bases stayed unmatched. Germline lookup yields CDR1 LNHDA and CDR2 SQIVND (reference sequence). CDR3 amino acids: CASRGTGAYEQYF. The DNA of the CDR3 is TGTGCCAGTCGCGGGACAGGCGCCTACGAGCAGTACTTC.

The J gene is TRBJ2-5, the V gene TRBV10-3, with D tentatively TRBD2 (5 bases). The J call is in doubt because the DNA end fits TRBJ2-7 better. From germline, CDR1 is ENHRY and CDR2 SYGVKD. The CDR3 contains 15 residues. CDR3 protein: CAISESGLLDHEQYF. The CDR3 DNA reads TGTGCCATCAGTGAGAGCGGCCTCTTAGACCACGAGCAGTACTTC.

The chain combines TRBV2 with TRBJ2-7, with 9 bases lining up with TRBD2. CDR3 length equals 14 residues. Unmatched junction bases numbered 8, after V lost 7 bases and J lost 4 bases. CDR1 is SNHLY and CDR2 is FYNNEI in the germline V gene. DNA for the CDR3: TGTGCCAGCAAGCTAGCGGGATCACTATACGAGCAGTACTTC. This translates into CASKLAGSLYEQYF.

The rearrangement joins TRBV6-5 to TRBJ2-7; 8 bases are shared with TRBD1. The CDR3 runs to 15 residues. Germline V gene lookup returns CDR1 MNHEY and CDR2 SVGAGI. V was pared by 7 bases and J by 3 bases, with 11 bases of the junction left unmatched. The CDR3 spells CASTSAGQVLYEQYF. DNA for the CDR3: TGTGCCAGCACCTCGGCGGGACAGGTGCTCTACGAGCAGTACTTC.